This is a list of T cell receptor beta chains from one sample in a study of breast tumors, draining lymph nodes, adjacent tissues. TCRdb reanalysed the multiplex PCR reads using MiXCR and keeps one entry per CDR3 protein. The profile covers about 19,000 distinct CDR3 sequences, with 43% appearing a single time and approximately 20% taken by the ten largest. The sample was breast tumor tissue. Receptors originate from a female donor with breast cancer. Some clones in this sample may be carry-over from other donors' samples. Each CDR3 is given with its conserved first and last residue. The D gene is left open where the match is weak. Some rows mark clone size as missing; the rest say once, few, many or name a class of expanded clone.

j_call d_call v_call clone_size cdr3_nt cdr3_aa
TRBJ2-7 TRBD2 TRBV9 - TGTGCCAGCAGCGCTAGCGGTCCTGGGACCTACGAGCAGTACTTC CASSASGPGTYEQYF
TRBJ1-3 TRBD1 TRBV7-9 - TGTGCCAGCAGCCGCATAACGACAGGGTTCAGAAACACCATATATTTT CASSRITTGFRNTIYF
TRBJ2-5 - TRBV4-1 large TGCGCCAGCAGCCAAGTCGGGAGTCCTGTGGAGACCCAGTACTTC CASSQVGSPVETQYF
TRBJ2-7 - TRBV6-5 many TGTGCCAGCAGTCCCGGGACACCAGATTACGAGCAGTACTTC CASSPGTPDYEQYF
TRBJ2-3 TRBD2 TRBV4-1 many TGCGCCAGCAGCCAAGAGTCAGCGGGAGGGCTGACAGATACGCAGTATTTT CASSQESAGGLTDTQYF
TRBJ2-2 - TRBV14 many TGTGCCAGCAGCCAAGAATTGACCGGGGAGCTGTTTTTT CASSQELTGELFF
TRBJ2-7 TRBD2 TRBV7-6 - TGTGCCAGCAGCTCGGGACTAGCGGGTCAAGAGCAGTACTTC CASSSGLAGQEQYF
TRBJ1-2 - TRBV5-4 many TGTGCCAGCAGCACTAAACAGGCGGCTTCCTATGGCTACACCTTC CASSTKQAASYGYTF
TRBJ1-5 - TRBV7-9 - TGTGCCAGCAGCCCCCGGCCCCAGCATTTT CASSPRPQHF
TRBJ2-3 - TRBV4-2 - TGTGCCAGCAGCCGAGAGGCGCCCCCGCGCACAGATACGCAGTATTTT CASSREAPPRTDTQYF
TRBJ2-7 TRBD2 TRBV6-2/TRBV6-3 many TGTGCCAGCAGTTACACTAGCGGGAGCAACGAGCAGTACTTC CASSYTSGSNEQYF
TRBJ1-5 - TRBV20-1 many TGCAGTGCTAGTGGGGACGGAGCTCAGCCCCAGCATTTT CSASGDGAQPQHF
TRBJ1-4 TRBD1 TRBV20-1 - TGCAGTGCTAGAGTTGGGACAGGGGACGAAAAACTGTTTTTT CSARVGTGDEKLFF
TRBJ1-5 - TRBV12-3/TRBV12-4 many TGTGCCAGCAGTTTGGGGCTTAGCAATCAGCCCCAGCATTTT CASSLGLSNQPQHF
TRBJ2-1 - TRBV24-1 - TGTGCCACCAGTGATTATACCAATGAGCAGTTCTTC CATSDYTNEQFF
TRBJ2-1 - TRBV24-1 many TGTGCCACCAGTGATTGGGAGGGGGTACGCGAGCAGTTCTTC CATSDWEGVREQFF
TRBJ2-2 - TRBV7-9 - TGTGCCAGCAGCCCCCAGGGGGGTCCGAACACCGGGGAGCTGTTTTTT CASSPQGGPNTGELFF
TRBJ1-2 - TRBV12-3/TRBV12-4 many TGTGCCAGCAGTTTTCAGTGGTCTACGTATGGCTACACCTTC CASSFQWSTYGYTF
TRBJ2-7 - TRBV20-1 - TGCAGTGCGACCGGGACTTGGTACGAGCAGTACTTC CSATGTWYEQYF
TRBJ2-1 - TRBV13 - - CASSFYICSASSGEGDNEQFF
TRBJ2-7 TRBD2 TRBV2 - TGTGCCAGGACTAGCGGGAGCGGAGAGCAGTACTTC CARTSGSGEQYF
TRBJ2-2 - TRBV10-3 medium-sized TGTGCCATCAGTGAGCACGGGGGCGACACCGGGGAGCTGTTTTTT CAISEHGGDTGELFF
TRBJ2-3 TRBD1 TRBV7-8 - TGTGCCAGCAGCCCCGGGACAGGGTGGACAGATACGCAGTATTTT CASSPGTGWTDTQYF
TRBJ1-4 TRBD1 TRBV7-9 many TGTGCCAGCAGCCCGGGACAGAGGGAAAAACTGTTTTTT CASSPGQREKLFF
TRBJ2-5 TRBD2 TRBV20-1 medium-sized TGCAGTGCTAGCCCCTCCTCTAGCGGGAGGGGAGAGACCCAGTACTTC CSASPSSSGRGETQYF
TRBJ1-5 - TRBV20-1 - TGCAGTGCTAGCGAGGGAACGGATCAGCCCCAGCATTTT CSASEGTDQPQHF
TRBJ2-2 TRBD2 TRBV12-3/TRBV12-4 once TGTGCCAGCGGCTTAGCCGGACTAGCGGGGAGGGAGCTGTTTTTT CASGLAGLAGRELFF
TRBJ2-7 TRBD2 TRBV27 many TGTGCCAGCAGTTTAAGCGGGAGCTACGAGCAGTACTTC CASSLSGSYEQYF
TRBJ2-5 TRBD2 TRBV7-8 - TGTGCCAGCAGCCAGCGGACTAGCGGGAGGGCAGAGACCCAGTACTTC CASSQRTSGRAETQYF
TRBJ2-7 TRBD2 TRBV9 - TGTGCCAGTGGGGGGGGAGGGCCCCACGAGCAGTACTTC CASGGGGPHEQYF
TRBJ1-6 - TRBV19 large TGTGCCAGTAGTGAACGGACGGGCAATTCACCCCTCCACTTT CASSERTGNSPLHF
TRBJ1-2 - TRBV7-3 many TGTGCCAGCAGCTTAACCCAGGCTCATGGCTACACCTTC CASSLTQAHGYTF
TRBJ2-7 TRBD2 TRBV20-1 - TGCAGTGCTAGAGGACTAGCGGGTTACGAGCAGTACTTC CSARGLAGYEQYF
TRBJ2-1 - TRBV12-3/TRBV12-4 many TGTGCCAGCAGCCCCCAAAGTCCATTAGCGGATGAGCAGTTCTTC CASSPQSPLADEQFF
TRBJ2-3 - TRBV5-6 many TGTGCCAGCAGCTTGGGGGGTGGGGGGGCCCACACAGATACGCAGTATTTT CASSLGGGGAHTDTQYF
TRBJ1-4 - TRBV7-8 many TGTGCCAGCAGCCATGGGGGTACGGATGAAAAACTGTTTTTT CASSHGGTDEKLFF
TRBJ2-6 - TRBV6-5 many TGTGCCAGCAGTTACACGCCGGACCGACCTAACGTCCTGACTTTC CASSYTPDRPNVLTF
TRBJ2-7 - TRBV7-8 once TGTGCCAGCAGCCCGACGGGGGGAGGGGGCTACGAGCAGTACTTC CASSPTGGGGYEQYF
TRBJ1-1 - TRBV6-6 few TGTGCCAGCAGTCCCTTGACGGGGACTGAAGCTTTCTTT CASSPLTGTEAFF
TRBJ1-5 - TRBV20-1 many TGCAGTGCTACCCAGGGGAGCAATCAGCCCCAGCATTTT CSATQGSNQPQHF
TRBJ2-7 - TRBV30 many TGTGCCTGGAGCCGACAGGCGTCTGGCTCCTACGAGCAGTACTTC CAWSRQASGSYEQYF
TRBJ2-2 - TRBV5-4 few TGTGCCAGCACCTCGACCGGGGAGCTGTTTTTT CASTSTGELFF
TRBJ2-6 - TRBV30 many TGTGCCTGGAGCATAGGGGCCTTTTTCTCAGGGGCCAACGTCCTGACTTTC CAWSIGAFFSGANVLTF
TRBJ2-4 TRBD2 TRBV13 many TGTGCCAGCAGCTCGCGGGAGTCTGTCATTCAGTACTTC CASSSRESVIQYF
TRBJ2-7 TRBD2 TRBV7-8 - TGTGCCAGCAGCATCAGCGGGAGGGCCCTCAACGAGCAGTACTTC CASSISGRALNEQYF
TRBJ1-4 TRBD1 TRBV9 - TGTGCCAGCAGCTTTCGGGGGGGGGACAGTCGGAATGAAAAACTGTTTTTT CASSFRGGDSRNEKLFF
TRBJ2-3 - TRBV27 many TGTGCCAGCAGCTCACTGACAATTAACACAGATACGCAGTATTTT CASSSLTINTDTQYF